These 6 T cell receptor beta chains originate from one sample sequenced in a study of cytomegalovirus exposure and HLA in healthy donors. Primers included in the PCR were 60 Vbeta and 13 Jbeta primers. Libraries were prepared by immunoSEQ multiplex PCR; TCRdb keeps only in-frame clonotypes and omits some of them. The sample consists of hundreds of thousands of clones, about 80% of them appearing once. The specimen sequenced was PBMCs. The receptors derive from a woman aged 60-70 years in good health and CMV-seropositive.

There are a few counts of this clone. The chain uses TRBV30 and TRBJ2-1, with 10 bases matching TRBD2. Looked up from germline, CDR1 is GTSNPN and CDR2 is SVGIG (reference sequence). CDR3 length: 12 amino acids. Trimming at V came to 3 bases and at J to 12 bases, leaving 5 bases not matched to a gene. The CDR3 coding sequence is TGTGCCTGGAGCCGGACTAGCGGACCGCAGTTCTTC. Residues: CAWSRTSGPQFF.

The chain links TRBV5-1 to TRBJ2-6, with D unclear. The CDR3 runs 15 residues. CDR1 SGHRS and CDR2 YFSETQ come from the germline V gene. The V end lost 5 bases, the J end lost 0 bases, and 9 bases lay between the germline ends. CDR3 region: CASSQTSSGANVLTF. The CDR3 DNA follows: TGCGCCAGCAGTCAAACGAGCTCTGGGGCCAACGTCCTGACTTTC.

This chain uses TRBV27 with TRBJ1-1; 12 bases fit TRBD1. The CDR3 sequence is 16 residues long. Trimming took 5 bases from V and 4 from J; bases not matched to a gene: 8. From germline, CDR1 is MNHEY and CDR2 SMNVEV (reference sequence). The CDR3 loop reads CASSEGTGGSPTEAFF. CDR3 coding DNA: TGTGCCAGCAGTGAAGGGACAGGGGGCTCCCCCACTGAAGCTTTCTTT.

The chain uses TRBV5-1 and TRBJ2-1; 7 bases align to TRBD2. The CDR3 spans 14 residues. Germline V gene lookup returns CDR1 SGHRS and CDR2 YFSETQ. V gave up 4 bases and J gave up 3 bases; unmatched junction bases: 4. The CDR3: CASSPSGGYNEQFF. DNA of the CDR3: TGCGCCAGCAGCCCATCGGGGGGCTACAATGAGCAGTTCTTC.

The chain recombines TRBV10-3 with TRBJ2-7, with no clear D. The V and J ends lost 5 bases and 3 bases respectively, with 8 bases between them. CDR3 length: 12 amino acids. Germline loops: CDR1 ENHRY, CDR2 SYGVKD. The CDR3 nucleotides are TGTGCCATCAGTCGTCAGGACTACGAGCAGTACTTC. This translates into CAISRQDYEQYF.

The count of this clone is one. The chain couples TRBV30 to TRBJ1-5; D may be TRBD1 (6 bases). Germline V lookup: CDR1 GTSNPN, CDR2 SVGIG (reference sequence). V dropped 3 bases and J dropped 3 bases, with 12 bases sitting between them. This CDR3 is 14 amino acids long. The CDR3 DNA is TGTGCCTGGAGCCCAGGGGCCTCCAATCAGCCCCAGCATTTT. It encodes CAWSPGASNQPQHF.